These 19 T cell receptor beta chains originate from one sample sequenced in a study of blood T cell repertoires in COVID-19. Only in-frame clones appear in the TCRdb table, and some are missing; sequencing was by immunoSEQ multiplex PCR. Here the sample spans about 72,000 clones, approximately 86% being singletons. The sample comprised peripheral blood. The receptor set was obtained from a woman aged 55-69 years with acute or convalescent COVID-19.

The chain has TRBV30 and TRBJ2-6, with D possibly being TRBD1 (6 bases). This CDR3 has 15 amino acids. CDR1 GTSNPN and CDR2 SVGIG come from the germline V gene (reference sequence). V was shortened by 4 bases and J by 4 bases, with 14 bases between the two germline ends. For the CDR3, the DNA is TGTGCCTGGACTCTGCAGGGGTCAGGGGCCAACGTCCTGACTTTC. Translated: CAWTLQGSGANVLTF.

V is TRBV5-6 and J is TRBJ1-2; 8 bases align to TRBD1. CDR1 and CDR2 (germline): SGHDT, YYEEEE. The CDR3 is 16 residues long. V was clipped by 4 bases and J by 4 bases; unmatched bases: 12. The CDR3 DNA sequence: TGTGCCAGCAGCCGCCGTAGGACAGGGAGGATCTATGGCTACACCTTC. Translated, it gives CASSRRRTGRIYGYTF.

The chain joins TRBV15 to TRBJ1-2; 7 nucleotides align to TRBD1. Germline V gives CDR1 LNHNV, CDR2 YYDKDF (reference sequence). CDR3 size: 14 residues. V shed 2 bases and J 4 bases; nucleotides not matched to a gene: 4. CDR3 in amino acids: CATSRIDRAYGYTF. Here the CDR3 DNA reads TGTGCCACCAGCAGAATAGACAGGGCCTATGGCTACACCTTC.

V usage is TRBV30 and J usage is TRBJ1-5; 7 bases map to TRBD1. The germline V gene encodes CDR1 GTSNPN and CDR2 SVGIG (reference sequence). This CDR3 has 15 residues. V lost 0 bases to trimming and J lost 0 bases; unmatched junction nucleotides: 2. CDR3 bases: TGTGCCTGGAGTGTGGGACAGAGTAGCAATCAGCCCCAGCATTTT. Encoded protein: CAWSVGQSSNQPQHF.

The chain combines TRBV28 with TRBJ1-2, with D possibly being TRBD1 (6 bases). V was pared by 2 bases and J by 7 bases, with 14 bases between. This CDR3 region has 14 residues. Germline-derived CDR1 and CDR2 are MDHEN and SYDVKM. This CDR3 reads CASSLVTGRAGYTF. The CDR3, as DNA: TGTGCCAGCAGTTTAGTAACAGGGAGAGCTGGCTACACCTTC.

The chain carries TRBV18 and TRBJ1-3, with D hard to call. The CDR3 runs to 17 residues. Trimming left V 4 bases short and J 0 bases short, with 16 bases between. Germline-derived CDR1 and CDR2 are KGHSH and LQKENI. As DNA, the CDR3 is TGTGCCAGCTCACAGGTTGGGAGCAGGAGCTCTGGAAACACCATATATTTT. It encodes CASSQVGSRSSGNTIYF.

The chain has TRBV20-1 and TRBJ2-5; 14 bases align to TRBD2. Germline V gives CDR1 DFQATT, CDR2 SNEGSKA (reference sequence). J lost 2 bases, V lost 3 bases, and 5 bases had no gene match. This CDR3 has 16 amino acids. The CDR3 sequence: CSASGRLAGGQETQYF. The CDR3 coding sequence is TGCAGTGCTAGTGGCCGACTAGCGGGGGGGCAAGAGACCCAGTACTTC.

The chain is built from TRBV5-1 and TRBJ2-2; tentatively, D is TRBD2 (5 bases). V was pared by 4 bases and J by 5 bases, with 9 bases between. The CDR3 covers 13 residues. Germline CDR1 SGHRS, CDR2 YFSETQ. The CDR3 sequence is CASSAGGTGELFF. CDR3 DNA: TGCGCCAGCAGCGCAGGCGGGACCGGGGAGCTGTTTTTT.

This sequence joins TRBV7-3 and TRBJ2-2; 8 bases map to TRBD2. The germline gives CDR1 SGHTA, CDR2 FQGTGA. Losses at the gene ends were 5 bases for V and 2 bases for J; bases not matched to a gene: 4. The CDR3 is 15 residues long. Written as DNA, the CDR3 is TGTGCCAGCAGCCAGCGGGGGAGAAACACCGGGGAGCTGTTTTTT. Translated: CASSQRGRNTGELFF.

This clone appeared a few times. V gene TRBV5-4 combines with J gene TRBJ1-2, with D unresolved. Germline assignment: CDR1 SGHNT and CDR2 YYREEE (reference sequence). This CDR3 contains 14 residues. Trimming took 0 bases from V and 7 from J, leaving 13 bases between them. Here the CDR3 reads CASSLAGRSRGYTF. DNA for the CDR3: TGTGCCAGCAGCTTGGCCGGCAGGTCTCGTGGCTACACCTTC.

This clone was seen a single time. The chain recombines TRBV15 with TRBJ2-3; maybe TRBD1 (6 bases). This CDR3 has 15 residues. Germline CDR1 LNHNV, CDR2 YYDKDF (reference sequence). The V end lost 0 bases, the J end lost 5 bases, and 12 bases lay between the germline ends. CDR3 DNA sequence: TGTGCCACCAGCAGAGATTTACAGGGACGAGATACGCAGTATTTT. Its translation is CATSRDLQGRDTQYF.

The chain couples TRBV27 to TRBJ2-5; D gene unclear. Looked up from germline, CDR1 is MNHEY and CDR2 is SMNVEV (reference sequence). V lost 1 base, J lost 2 bases, and 14 bases lay in between. This CDR3 has 16 residues. Here the CDR3 DNA reads TGTGCCAGCAGTTTATTTGCCCCCCCGACTCAAGAGACCCAGTACTTC. Translated: CASSLFAPPTQETQYF.

V usage is TRBV2 and J usage is TRBJ1-4; tentative D call: TRBD1 (6 bases). Trimming took 6 bases from V and 8 from J, leaving 19 bases between them. Germline CDR1 is SNHLY and CDR2 is FYNNEI. This CDR3 region has 15 residues. CDR3 protein: CASSEQGIGEEKLFF. The CDR3 coding sequence is TGTGCCAGCAGCGAACAGGGTATCGGAGAAGAAAAACTGTTTTTT.

The rearrangement links TRBV30 to TRBJ1-3; D is unresolved. V was trimmed by 5 bases and J by 0 bases, leaving 14 bases between them. Germline V gene lookup returns CDR1 GTSNPN and CDR2 SVGIG (reference sequence). This CDR3 has 15 amino acids. The CDR3 protein is CAWSWALNSGNTIYF. In nucleotides, the CDR3 is TGTGCCTGGTCATGGGCCCTAAACTCTGGAAACACCATATATTTT.

The chain is built from TRBV6-1 and TRBJ2-1, with TRBD2 matching 7 bases. CDR1 and CDR2 from the germline V gene are MNHNS and SASEGT. The ends lost 3 bases at V and 1 base at J; junction bases unmatched: 3. The CDR3 runs to 15 residues. The DNA of the CDR3 is TGTGCCAGCAGTGAGGGGGGGTATTCCTACAATGAGCAGTTCTTC. Its protein product is CASSEGGYSYNEQFF.

The chain has TRBV5-1 and TRBJ2-5; TRBD1 matches 8 bases. V gave up 4 bases and J gave up 5 bases; unmatched junction bases: 4. The CDR3 contains 13 residues. Per the germline V gene, CDR1 is SGHRS and CDR2 is YFSETQ. This CDR3 is CASSPRTGETQYF. CDR3 DNA sequence: TGCGCCAGCAGCCCCAGGACAGGGGAGACCCAGTACTTC.

The rearrangement uses TRBV5-1 and TRBJ2-7; 12 bases agree with TRBD1. This CDR3 comprises 15 residues. Germline V gene lookup returns CDR1 SGHRS and CDR2 YFSETQ. V was clipped by 4 bases and J by 5 bases; unmatched bases: 7. In DNA form, the CDR3 reads TGCGCCAGCAGCCTCGAGGGACAGGGGGCCCACGAGCAGTACTTC. This sequence encodes CASSLEGQGAHEQYF.

A few counts support this clone. V usage is TRBV2 and J usage is TRBJ1-6; a possible D gene is TRBD1 (5 bases). The CDR3 spans 15 residues. Trimming left V 4 bases short and J 5 bases short, with 12 bases between. Germline CDR1 is SNHLY and CDR2 is FYNNEI. CDR3 sequence (DNA): TGTGCCAGCAGTGTTAGGGGAGGAGATAATTCACCCCTCCACTTT. As protein: CASSVRGGDNSPLHF.

This sequence joins TRBV4-1 and TRBJ2-1, with 7 bases lining up with TRBD1. V lost 3 bases and J lost 8; bases outside the gene matches: 7. The CDR3 sequence is 14 residues long. CDR1 and CDR2 from the germline V gene are MGHRA and YSYEKL. The CDR3 DNA reads as TGCGCCAGCAGCCACATGACAGGGTACGATGAGCAGTTCTTC. This codes for CASSHMTGYDEQFF.